Each of the 26 T cell receptor beta chains below was sequenced from the same sample in a study of a mutant IDH1 vaccine in newly diagnosed glioma. Their antigen targets remain unknown. The sample's time point: week 11, during vaccination. Doses comprised 300 ug of mutant IDH1 20-mer peptide each, plus topical imiquimod. Generated by immunoSEQ multiplex PCR, the TCRdb table keeps only in-frame clones and is missing some. The data contain roughly 110,000 clones, roughly nine tenths of them singletons. Sequenced here: PBMCs, sampled from a glioma patient whose treatment included an IDH1 peptide vaccine. Receptors were obtained from a woman aged 45-60 years with glioma.

The chain links TRBV28 to TRBJ2-7, with D uncertain. The CDR3 loop spans 11 amino acids. Between the trimmed V and J ends, which lost 7 bases and 6 bases, there was a span of 10 bases. Germline CDR1 reads MDHEN; CDR2 reads SYDVKM. This chain's CDR3 is CASKGALEQYF. CDR3 DNA sequence: TGTGCCAGCAAAGGCGCGCTCGAGCAGTACTTC.

This clone appeared once. The J gene is TRBJ2-1, the V gene TRBV7-9; D may be TRBD2 (6 bases). Germline CDR1 SEHNR, CDR2 FQNEAQ (reference sequence). V was shortened by 5 bases and J by 5 bases, with 19 bases between the two germline ends. The CDR3 runs to 16 residues. The CDR3 is CASSLLSGRGDNEQFF. The CDR3 DNA reads TGTGCCAGCAGCCTCCTCTCCGGGAGAGGCGACAATGAGCAGTTCTTC. Complete variable domain (other parts from reference TRBV7-9 and TRBJ2-1): DTGVSQNPRHKITKRGQNVTFRCDPISEHNRLYWYRQTLGQGPEFLTYFQNEAQLEKSRLLSDRFSAERPKGSFSTLEIQRTEQGDSAMYLCASSLLSGRGDNEQFFGPGTRLTVL.

This rearrangement joins TRBV11-1 to TRBJ2-7; the D is unclear. CDR3 length equals 11 residues. Trimming cost V 1 base and J 8 bases, with 6 bases left between them. The germline CDR1 and CDR2 sequences are SGHAT and FQDESV (reference sequence). CDR3 DNA sequence: TGTGCCAGCAGCTTAGTTGGGCAGCAGTACTTC. Translated, it gives CASSLVGQQYF.

The chain employs TRBV25-1 and TRBJ2-7; D perhaps matches TRBD1 (5 bases). The germline CDR1 and CDR2 sequences are MGHDK and SYGVNS. V lost 6 bases, J lost 2 bases, and 17 bases lay in between. This CDR3 comprises 15 residues. The CDR3 DNA follows: TGTGCCAGCAGCGCCACTCTGACAGCCCCCTACGAGCAGTACTTC. Amino acids: CASSATLTAPYEQYF.

The chain combines TRBV14 with TRBJ2-7; D is possibly TRBD2 (5 bases). CDR3 length: 17 residues. Germline assignment: CDR1 SGHDN and CDR2 FVKESK. V was cut by 3 bases and J by 3 bases, with 21 bases left in between. CDR3 sequence reads: CASSQTSAGDEHYEQYF. The CDR3 DNA reads as TGTGCCAGCAGCCAGACCTCGGCGGGCGACGAACACTACGAGCAGTACTTC.

The chain employs TRBV5-1 and TRBJ2-5; TRBD1 matches at 9 bases. The CDR3 has 14 residues. From germline, CDR1 is SGHRS and CDR2 YFSETQ. The J segment lost 6 bases and the V segment lost 4 bases, leaving 7 bases of the junction unmatched. CDR3 sequence reads: CASSPPTGGKTQYF. The CDR3 DNA reads TGCGCCAGCAGCCCGCCGACAGGGGGGAAGACCCAGTACTTC.

The rearrangement joins TRBV6-5 to TRBJ2-2; unclear D gene. CDR3 length: 15 residues. The germline V gene has CDR1 MNHEY and CDR2 SVGAGI. V lost 5 bases and J lost 3, with 13 bases in between. The CDR3 loop reads CASSTRQRDTGELFF. In nucleotides, the CDR3 is TGTGCCAGCAGTACCCGCCAGCGAGACACCGGGGAGCTGTTTTTT.

This clone appeared a few times. The V gene is TRBV23-1, the J gene TRBJ1-5; D perhaps matches TRBD1 (5 bases). TRBV23-1 is an open reading frame whose function is uncertain. The CDR3 consists of 15 residues. Trimming left V 8 bases short and J 3 bases short, with 17 bases between. CDR3 sequence (DNA): TGCGCCAGCGGCTCGGCGGTCAGGGACAATCAGCCCCAGCATTTT. Translated, it gives CASGSAVRDNQPQHF.

The rearrangement joins TRBV30 to TRBJ1-6; D not certain. V lost 3 bases and J lost 9, with 9 bases in between. This CDR3 comprises 12 residues. The germline CDR1 and CDR2 sequences are GTSNPN and SVGIG (reference sequence). This chain's CDR3 is CAWSRAGSPLHF. CDR3 coding DNA: TGTGCCTGGAGCCGCGCGGGTTCACCCCTCCACTTT. Drawing the rest from reference TRBV30 and TRBJ1-6, the complete variable domain is SQTIHQWPATLVQPVGSPLSLECTVEGTSNPNLYWYRQAAGRGLQLLFYSVGIGQISSEVPQNLSASRPQDRQFILSSKKLLLSDSGFYLCAWSRAGSPLHFGNGTRLTVT.

The chain couples TRBV18 to TRBJ2-7; tentatively, D is TRBD1 or TRBD2 (5 bases each). The CDR3 runs to 13 residues. Germline CDR1 and CDR2: KGHSH and LQKENI. V was shortened by 4 bases and J by 4 bases, with 11 bases between the two germline ends. CDR3 protein: CASSQGREYEQYF. CDR3 nucleotides: TGTGCCAGCTCACAGGGACGAGAGTACGAGCAGTACTTC.

This chain's CDR3 is CASSFSGSTDTQYF. The CDR3 coding sequence is TGTGCCAGCAGCTTTAGCGGGAGCACAGATACGCAGTATTTT. The chain joins TRBV11-2 to TRBJ2-3; 7 bases fit TRBD2. Germline values: CDR1 SGHAT, CDR2 FQNNGV. V gave up 3 bases and J gave up 0 bases; unmatched junction bases: 0. The CDR3 contains 14 residues.

The rearrangement uses TRBV2 and TRBJ1-5; TRBD1 is a possible D gene (6 bases). CDR1 is SNHLY and CDR2 is FYNNEI in the germline V gene. With 2 bases removed from V and 2 bases from J, the gap between germline ends came to 7 bases. This CDR3 has 14 residues. The chain's CDR3 is CASSEHRGNQPQHF. The CDR3 DNA is TGTGCCAGCAGTGAACACAGGGGCAATCAGCCCCAGCATTTT.

The rearrangement links TRBV28 to TRBJ2-5; 7 bases line up with TRBD1. There are 13 residues in the CDR3. Germline V gene lookup returns CDR1 MDHEN and CDR2 SYDVKM. With V trimmed by 8 bases and J by 2 bases, 5 bases remained unmatched. DNA for the CDR3: TGTGCCAGCGAACAGGGGTATCAAGAGACCCAGTACTTC. Translation gives CASEQGYQETQYF. Full variable domain (outside the CDR3, taken from reference TRBV28 and TRBJ2-5): DVKVTQSSRYLVKRTGEKVFLECVQDMDHENMFWYRQDPGLGLRLIYFSYDVKMKEKGDIPEGYSVSREKKERFSLILESASTNQTSMYLCASEQGYQETQYFGPGTRLLVL.

The chain carries TRBV7-9 and TRBJ1-6; tentative D call: TRBD1 (5 bases). CDR1 is SEHNR, CDR2 FQNEAQ, per germline (reference sequence). The germline V and J ends were trimmed by 1 base and 8 bases, with 6 bases remaining between them. The CDR3 extends over 13 amino acids. In DNA form, the CDR3 reads TGTGCCAGCAGCTTAGAAGGGGATTCACCCCTCCACTTT. It specifies CASSLEGDSPLHF. Based on the CDR3 plus reference TRBV7-9 and TRBJ1-6, the full variable domain is DTGVSQNPRHKITKRGQNVTFRCDPISEHNRLYWYRQTLGQGPEFLTYFQNEAQLEKSRLLSDRFSAERPKGSFSTLEIQRTEQGDSAMYLCASSLEGDSPLHFGNGTRLTVT.

CDR3 nucleotide sequence: TGCGCCAGCAGCCCCATTGGCTCTGGAAACACCATATATTTT. This encodes CASSPIGSGNTIYF. The rearrangement uses TRBV5-1 and TRBJ1-3; no clear D. The CDR3 is 14 amino acids. The germline V gene encodes CDR1 SGHRS and CDR2 YFSETQ. Deletions cut 4 bases from V and 0 bases from J, with 8 bases between.

The chain has TRBV28 and TRBJ2-7, with D perhaps matching TRBD2 (6 bases). This CDR3 has 15 amino acids. Germline CDR1 MDHEN, CDR2 SYDVKM. V lost 7 bases to trimming and J lost 3 bases, with 19 bases between them. CDR3 loop: CASNPRGYGYYEQYF. CDR3 nucleotides: TGTGCCAGCAATCCCCGGGGGTACGGCTACTACGAGCAGTACTTC.

DNA for the CDR3: TGTGCCAGCAGCTTAGCTGCCGCCTACACCGGGGAGCTGTTTTTT. Protein product: CASSLAAAYTGELFF. The J gene is TRBJ2-2, the V gene TRBV7-2; D gene ambiguous. V lost 0 bases and J 3 bases, leaving 8 bases between the germline ends. Germline CDR1 reads SGHTA; CDR2 reads FQGNSA. The CDR3 spans 15 residues.

V and J are TRBV5-1 and TRBJ2-7; tentative D call: TRBD2 (6 bases). CDR1 and CDR2 (germline): SGHRS, YFSETQ. This CDR3 has 16 amino acids. V was pared by 0 bases and J by 0 bases, with 13 bases between. The DNA of the CDR3 is TGCGCCAGCAGCTTGGCACTAGCTTGGTCCTCCTACGAGCAGTACTTC. Amino acids: CASSLALAWSSYEQYF. Looking up the rest from reference TRBV5-1 and TRBJ2-7 gives the full variable domain: KAGVTQTPRYLIKTRGQQVTLSCSPISGHRSVSWYQQTPGQGLQFLFEYFSETQRNKGNFPGRFSGRQFSNSRSEMNVSTLELGDSALYLCASSLALAWSSYEQYFGPGTRLTVT.

The chain combines TRBV27 with TRBJ2-3, with 9 bases identical to TRBD1. The CDR3 covers 15 residues. From germline, CDR1 is MNHEY and CDR2 SMNVEV (reference sequence). V gave up 3 bases and J gave up 3 bases; unmatched junction bases: 4. The CDR3 DNA reads as TGTGCCAGCAGTTTGGGGGACAGGGCTACAGATACGCAGTATTTT. Its protein product is CASSLGDRATDTQYF.

The V gene is TRBV9, the J gene TRBJ2-3; TRBD2 agrees at 7 bases. The CDR3 has 15 residues. Per the germline V gene, CDR1 is SGDLS and CDR2 is YYNGEE. V lost 0 bases to trimming and J lost 4 bases; unmatched junction nucleotides: 5. The CDR3 region has the DNA TGTGCCAGCAGCGTAGACGGGAGGAACCCAGATACGCAGTATTTT. Its translation: CASSVDGRNPDTQYF.

J is TRBJ1-2 and V is TRBV6-1, with 9 nucleotides matching TRBD1. This CDR3 has 13 residues. The germline gives CDR1 MNHNS, CDR2 SASEGT. After removal of 4 bases from V and 7 bases from J, the junction contained 4 bases not matched to a gene. The CDR3 DNA sequence: TGTGCCAGCAGTGGGGACAGGGCTTCTGGCTACACCTTC. This encodes CASSGDRASGYTF.

This clone was seen only a few times. The rearrangement links TRBV6-1 to TRBJ1-6, with TRBD1 matching over 8 bases. Germline V gives CDR1 MNHNS, CDR2 SASEGT. V gave up 2 bases and J gave up 8 bases; unmatched junction bases: 17. The CDR3 spans 19 residues. The CDR3 is CASSETGSWGQDVYSPLHF. Written as DNA, the CDR3 is TGTGCCAGCAGTGAAACCGGATCATGGGGACAGGACGTTTATTCACCCCTCCACTTT.

V gene TRBV18 combines with J gene TRBJ2-3; 8 bases align to TRBD2. Germline V gene lookup returns CDR1 KGHSH and CDR2 LQKENI. V gave up 2 bases and J gave up 6 bases; unmatched junction bases: 4. CDR3 length: 14 residues. The CDR3 DNA is TGTGCCAGCTCACCAGGAGCGGGAGCGGATACGCAGTATTTT. Translating it yields CASSPGAGADTQYF. Combining the CDR3 with reference TRBV18 and TRBJ2-3 gives the whole variable domain NAGVMQNPRHLVRRRGQEARLRCSPMKGHSHVYWYRQLPEEGLKFMVYLQKENIIDESGMPKERFSAEFPKEGPSILRIQQVVRGDSAAYFCASSPGAGADTQYFGPGTRLTVL.

The genes are TRBV11-2 and TRBJ2-7; 7 bases are a match to TRBD1. J gave up 2 bases and V 5 bases, and 12 bases lay outside the gene matches. Germline loops: CDR1 SGHAT, CDR2 FQNNGV. The CDR3 has 16 amino acids. The CDR3 loop is CASSNYLGTATYEQYF. DNA of the CDR3: TGTGCCAGCAGCAATTATCTTGGGACAGCTACCTACGAGCAGTACTTC.

The J gene is TRBJ1-1, the V gene TRBV28; D ambiguous. Germline CDR1 MDHEN, CDR2 SYDVKM. This CDR3 is 11 amino acids long. V lost 7 bases and J 0 bases, leaving 3 bases between the germline ends. In DNA form, the CDR3 reads TGTGCCAGCACAATGAACACTGAAGCTTTCTTT. Translating gives CASTMNTEAFF.

The genes are TRBV9 and TRBJ2-1; D is unclear. CDR3 size: 15 residues. The V gene lost 4 bases and the J gene lost 9 bases, with 20 bases spanning the gap. Per the germline V gene, CDR1 is SGDLS and CDR2 is YYNGEE. The CDR3 DNA reads as TGTGCCAGCAGCTCTCAGGAGCGATCCCCCCCTGAGCAGTTCTTC. This sequence encodes CASSSQERSPPEQFF.